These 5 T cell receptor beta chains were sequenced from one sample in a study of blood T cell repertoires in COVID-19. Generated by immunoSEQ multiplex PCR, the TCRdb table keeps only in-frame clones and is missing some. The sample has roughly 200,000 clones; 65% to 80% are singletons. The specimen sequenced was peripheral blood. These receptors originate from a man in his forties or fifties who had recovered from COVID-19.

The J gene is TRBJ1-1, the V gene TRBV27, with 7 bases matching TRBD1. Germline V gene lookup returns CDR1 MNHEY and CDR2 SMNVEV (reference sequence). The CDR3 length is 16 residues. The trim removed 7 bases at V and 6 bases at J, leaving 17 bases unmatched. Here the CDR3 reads CASKTGIMTNRAEAFF. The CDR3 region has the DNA TGTGCCAGCAAGACAGGGATTATGACGAATAGGGCTGAAGCTTTCTTT.

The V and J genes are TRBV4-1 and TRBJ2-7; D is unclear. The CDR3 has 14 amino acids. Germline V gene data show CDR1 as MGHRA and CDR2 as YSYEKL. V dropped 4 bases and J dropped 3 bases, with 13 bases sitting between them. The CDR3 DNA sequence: TGCGCCAGCAGCCTTTCATACAGAGACTACGAGCAGTACTTC. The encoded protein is CASSLSYRDYEQYF.

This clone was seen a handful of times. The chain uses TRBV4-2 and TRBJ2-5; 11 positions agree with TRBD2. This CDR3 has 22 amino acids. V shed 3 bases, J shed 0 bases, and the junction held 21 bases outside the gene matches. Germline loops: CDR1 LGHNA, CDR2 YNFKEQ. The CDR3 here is CASSQIQGGLPTSGADQETQYF. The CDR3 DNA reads TGTGCCAGCAGCCAGATACAGGGGGGGCTACCGACTAGCGGGGCCGACCAAGAGACCCAGTACTTC.

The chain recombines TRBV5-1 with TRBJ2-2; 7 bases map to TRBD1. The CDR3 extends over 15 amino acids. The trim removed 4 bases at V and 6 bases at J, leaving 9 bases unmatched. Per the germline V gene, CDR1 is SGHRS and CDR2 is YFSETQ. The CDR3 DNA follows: TGCGCCAGCAGCCTAAACAGGGGCGCTGCCGGGGAGCTGTTTTTT. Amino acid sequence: CASSLNRGAAGELFF.

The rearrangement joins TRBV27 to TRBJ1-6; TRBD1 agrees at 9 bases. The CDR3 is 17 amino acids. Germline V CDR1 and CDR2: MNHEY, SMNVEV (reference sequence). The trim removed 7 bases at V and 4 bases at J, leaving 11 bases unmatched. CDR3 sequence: CASTITGGALYNSPLHF. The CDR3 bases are TGTGCCAGCACCATAACAGGGGGCGCCTTATATAATTCACCCCTCCACTTT.